This T cell receptor (beta chain) was sequenced for a study of blood T cell repertoires in COVID-19. Using immunoSEQ multiplex PCR, the repertoire was profiled, and TCRdb retains in-frame clones only, with some absent. Of roughly 150,000 clones detected, around nine tenths appear once; the ten largest clones hold under 6%. Germline V CDR1 and CDR2: ENHRY, SYGVKD. There are 13 residues in the CDR3. V gave up 8 bases and J gave up 2 bases, with 12 bases separating them. This TCR was sampled from a human donor in a cohort sampled during active COVID-19. This sequence joins TRBV10-3 and TRBJ1-2; TRBD1 might be the D (5 bases). Sequencing was carried out using peripheral blood. In DNA, the CDR3 is TGTGCCATCTCCGCGCGGGGGAACTATGGCTACACCTTC. Its protein is CAISARGNYGYTF.